This TCR beta chain was documented in a study of T cell clonality in common variable immunodeficiency. Study findings and constraints: Reportedly, TCR beta sequences from common variable immunodeficiency showed fewer deletions and N-nucleotide insertions.

TCRdb's table, derived via immunoSEQ multiplex PCR, lists solely in-frame clones and lacks some. The sample gives tens of thousands of clones, none seen only once, and the top ten clones hold around 30%. This clone was seen ten or more times. Its antigen is unidentified. The sample taken for sequencing was peripheral blood mononuclear cells. The TCR originated in a human donor with common variable immunodeficiency.

The CDR3 loop is CASSLSWASGGAADTQYF. The covered CDR3 bases are TGTGCCAGCAGCTTAAGTTGGGCTAGCGGGGGGGCAGCAGATACG. The V call is TRBV7-3, the J call TRBJ2-3, with 12 bases that match TRBD2. The CDR3 goes on 3 residues after the read ends, and that part is filled in from the germline J gene. This CDR3 has 18 amino acids. The germline CDR1 and CDR2 sequences are SGHTA and FQGTGA. V gave up 1 base and J gave up 4 bases; unmatched junction bases: 9.